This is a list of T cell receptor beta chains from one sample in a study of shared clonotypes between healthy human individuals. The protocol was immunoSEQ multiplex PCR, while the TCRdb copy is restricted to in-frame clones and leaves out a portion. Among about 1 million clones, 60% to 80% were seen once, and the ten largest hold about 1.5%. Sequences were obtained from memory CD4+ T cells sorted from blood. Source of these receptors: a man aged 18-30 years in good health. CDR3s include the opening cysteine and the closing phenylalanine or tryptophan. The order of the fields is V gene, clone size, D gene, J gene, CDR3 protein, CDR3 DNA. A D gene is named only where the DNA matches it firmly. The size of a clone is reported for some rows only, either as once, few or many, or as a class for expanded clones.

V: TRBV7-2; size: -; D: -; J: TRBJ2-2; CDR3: CASTILWGLDTGELFF; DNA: TGTGCCAGCACCATCCTGTGGGGCTTAGACACCGGGGAGCTGTTTTTT
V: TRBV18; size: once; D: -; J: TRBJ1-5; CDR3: CASSRAGSQPQHF; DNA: TGTGCCAGCTCACGGGCAGGGTCTCAGCCCCAGCATTTT
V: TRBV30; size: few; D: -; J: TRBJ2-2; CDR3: CAWSVRFGELFF; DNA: TGTGCCTGGAGTGTACGGTTCGGGGAGCTGTTTTTT
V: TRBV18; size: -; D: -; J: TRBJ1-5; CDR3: CASSSSAGQPQHF; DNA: TGTGCCAGCTCTTCCTCCGCGGGGCAGCCCCAGCATTTT
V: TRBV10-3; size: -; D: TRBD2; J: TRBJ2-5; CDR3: CAISDSGGLETQYF; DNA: TGTGCCATCAGTGATAGCGGGGGGTTAGAGACCCAGTACTTC
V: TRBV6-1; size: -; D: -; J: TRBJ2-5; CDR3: CASSEAWRAGETQYF; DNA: TGTGCCAGCAGTGAAGCGTGGCGGGCCGGAGAGACCCAGTACTTC
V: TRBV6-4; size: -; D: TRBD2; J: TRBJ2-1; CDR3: CASSLREGSYNEQFF; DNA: TGTGCCAGCAGCTTGCGGGAGGGTTCCTACAATGAGCAGTTCTTC
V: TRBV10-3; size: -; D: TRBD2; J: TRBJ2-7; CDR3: CATQPTSGSSYEQYF; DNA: TGTGCCACTCAACCGACTAGCGGAAGCTCCTACGAGCAGTACTTC
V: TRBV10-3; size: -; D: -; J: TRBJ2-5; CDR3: CAIANNTQSETQYF; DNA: TGTGCCATCGCCAACAACACCCAATCGGAGACCCAGTACTTC
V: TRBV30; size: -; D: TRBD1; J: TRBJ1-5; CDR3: CAWSVPRGQGEKNQPQHF; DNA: TGTGCCTGGAGTGTACCACGTGGTCAGGGGGAGAAAAATCAGCCCCAGCATTTT
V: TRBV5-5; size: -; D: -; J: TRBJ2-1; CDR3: CASSLATGNAYYNEQFF; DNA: TGTGCCAGCAGCTTGGCCACGGGTAACGCCTACTACAATGAGCAGTTCTTC
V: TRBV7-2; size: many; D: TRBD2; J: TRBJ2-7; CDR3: CASSSVAGVNYEQYF; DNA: TGTGCCAGCAGCTCCGTAGCGGGAGTAAACTACGAGCAGTACTTC
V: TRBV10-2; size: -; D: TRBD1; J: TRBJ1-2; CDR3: CASSESTGGGYGYTF; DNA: TGCGCCAGCAGTGAGTCTACAGGGGGCGGCTATGGCTACACCTTC
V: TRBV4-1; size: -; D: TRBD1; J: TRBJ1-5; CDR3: CASSQVGGQGLGSNQPQHF; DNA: TGCGCCAGCAGCCAAGTAGGGGGACAGGGACTCGGGAGCAATCAGCCCCAGCATTTT
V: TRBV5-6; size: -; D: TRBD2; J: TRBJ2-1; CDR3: CASSFDLAGGPYNEQFF; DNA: TGTGCCAGCAGCTTTGACCTAGCGGGAGGTCCCTACAATGAGCAGTTCTTC
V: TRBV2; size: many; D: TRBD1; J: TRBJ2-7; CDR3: CASNADRGPYEQYF; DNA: TGTGCCAGCAACGCCGACAGGGGCCCCTACGAGCAGTACTTC
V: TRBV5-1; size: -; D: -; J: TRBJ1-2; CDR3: CASSSGGEYGYTF; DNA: TGCGCCAGCAGCTCCGGGGGCGAGTATGGCTACACCTTC
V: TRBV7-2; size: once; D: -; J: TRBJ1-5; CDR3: CASSSSGVISNQPQHF; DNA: TGTGCCAGCAGCTCCAGTGGGGTTATTAGCAATCAGCCCCAGCATTTT
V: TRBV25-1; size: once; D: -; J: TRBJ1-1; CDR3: CASSAPGILDTEAFF; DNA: TGTGCCAGCAGTGCCCCAGGGATCTTGGACACTGAAGCTTTCTTT
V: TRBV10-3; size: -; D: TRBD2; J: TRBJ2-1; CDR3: CAISARTSGDNEQFF; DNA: TGTGCCATCAGTGCCAGGACTAGCGGAGACAATGAGCAGTTCTTC
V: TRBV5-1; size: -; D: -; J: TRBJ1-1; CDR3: CASRYSANLETEAFF; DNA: TGCGCCAGCAGATACTCGGCCAATTTGGAGACTGAAGCTTTCTTT
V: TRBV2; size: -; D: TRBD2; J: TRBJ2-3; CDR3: CASSSSGGATDTQYF; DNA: TGTGCCAGCAGTTCCTCGGGGGGGGCCACAGATACGCAGTATTTT
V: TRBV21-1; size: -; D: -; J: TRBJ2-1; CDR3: CASSPLAGGCNEQFF; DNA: TGTGCCAGCAGCCCACTAGCGGGAGGGTGCAATGAGCAGTTCTTC
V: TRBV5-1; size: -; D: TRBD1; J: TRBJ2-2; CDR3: CASSLNRGTGELFF; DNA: TGCGCCAGCAGCTTAAACAGGGGCACCGGGGAGCTGTTTTTT
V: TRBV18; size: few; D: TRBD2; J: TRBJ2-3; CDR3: CASSPPLAGGSDTQYF; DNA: TGTGCCAGCTCACCCCCACTAGCGGGGGGTTCGGATACGCAGTATTTT